What follows is one T cell receptor beta chain and its context. This clonotype has ten or more counts. Its cognate antigen has yet to be identified. Base qualities are not provided; no much larger clone lies one nucleotide away. RNA was isolated from bulk unsorted tissue, and RNA quality was assessed with a NanoDrop ND-1000 and an Agilent 2100. All donors had newly diagnosed lung cancer, had not received prior chemotherapy, and were admitted for thoracic surgery in China between August and November 2014. Anyone who had undergone radiotherapy or chemotherapy before, or who had another cancer at the same time, was left out of the study. Surgical tissue pieces of about 1-2.1 cm3 were preserved in RNAlater solution and stored at -80 °C until use. Libraries were prepared through multiplex PCR. Data came from an Illumina HiSeq 2500. Following protocols modified from ARM-PCR, the researchers constructed TCRbeta libraries through three rounds of nested PCR with primers (Table S4). Before sequencing, PCR products of 200-500 bp were cut from the gel and purified using the QIAquick gel extraction kit. In the source study's methods: Trimmomatic was used to clean the reads, FLASH was used to merge the reads into complete CDR3 sequences, and MiTCR was used to assign the reads to V(D)J germline segments. VDJtools was used to compute clonal diversity as the inverse Simpson's index. In-frame sequences lacking a premature stop codon were counted as productive reads. Using fastp trimming at Q25 and MiXCR clonotype assembly, TCRdb reanalyzed the public sequencing data and kept in-frame beta chains. Rows are combined by CDR3 protein, so each entry shows the most common genes and DNA. The V and J calls reflect TCRdb's pipeline rather than the authors' work. Across this sample there are 90,000 to 110,000 distinct CDR3 sequences, with approximately 71% seen only once. In total, the top ten clones hold roughly 35% of the sample.

From cysteine to phenylalanine, the CDR3 is 14 amino acids long. Only the CDR3 DNA is retained, 42 bases long and in frame from the first base. CDR1 and CDR2 (DFQATT, SNEGSKA) derive from the germline V gene (reference sequence). Trimming takes 5 bases off V and 3 bases off J; junction bases not matched to a gene: 7. These data originate in a study of tumor and adjacent non-tumor tissue in lung cancer (dated by TCRdb to 2016 to 2018). Background for the entire study: Of the cohort, eleven to twelve patients had adenocarcinoma, 2 had squamous cell carcinoma and 1 had small cell lung cancer. For each patient, one tumor sample and one normal lung sample were taken, giving roughly 30 paired specimens that underwent TCRbeta CDR3 sequencing. Ages among the roughly 15 patients ranged from roughly 31 to 76 years, there were 10 men and 5 women, and disease was at TNM stage I to III. The study compared bulk TCRbeta repertoires from lung tumor tissue and matched distant non-tumor lung tissue of roughly 14 lung cancer patients. A total of 95 million to 150 million productive TCRbeta reads were generated by sequencing, corresponding to an average of roughly 4 million reads per sample. Findings and caveats that apply to the study as a whole: The cohort had only 15 or so patients, and the authors noted that larger samples and more detailed clinical data are needed. Neither the sequencing platform nor unique molecular identifiers are named or mentioned anywhere in the methods. In normal lung, the top 100 clones accounted for a significantly larger cumulative share of the repertoire than in tumor tissue. TCR diversity was significantly higher in younger patients, and higher tumor TCR diversity was associated with shorter overall and disease-free survival. Because peripheral blood was not sequenced, blood TCRbeta repertoires in the lung cancer patients of the study were not examined. TCR diversity (inverse Simpson) was significantly higher in tumor than in normal lung tissue (roughly 430 vs 170, P = 0.0075, Mann-Whitney U test).

Sequencing input: lung tumor tissue. The TCR originated in a woman aged 60-75 years with non-small cell lung cancer. Recombination connected TRBV20-1 to TRBJ2-3, and 8 bases in between align with TRBD2. This receptor has the CDR3 CSAPSGSGTDTQYF. The bases read TGCAGTGCTCCGAGCGGGAGTGGTACAGATACGCAGTATTTT.